This TCR beta chain was retrieved from a study of T cell responses to AZD1222 COVID-19 vaccine. Assay used: immunoSEQ multiplex PCR; TCRdb lists only in-frame clones, some missing. This sample has approximately 21,000 clones, with less than 90% found just once. This clone was observed a few times. The sequences come from peripheral blood, collected 28 days after the second AZD1222 dose. The origin of this receptor is an adult who received the AZD1222 COVID-19 vaccine.

CDR3 sequence (DNA): TGTGCCAGCACCCCCCTTAGGCAAGAGACCCAGTACTTC. Its translation: CASTPLRQETQYF. The rearrangement joins TRBV12-3 or TRBV12-4 to TRBJ2-5; D is uncertain. V was cut by 7 bases and J by 2 bases, with 11 bases left in between. The CDR3 covers 13 residues.